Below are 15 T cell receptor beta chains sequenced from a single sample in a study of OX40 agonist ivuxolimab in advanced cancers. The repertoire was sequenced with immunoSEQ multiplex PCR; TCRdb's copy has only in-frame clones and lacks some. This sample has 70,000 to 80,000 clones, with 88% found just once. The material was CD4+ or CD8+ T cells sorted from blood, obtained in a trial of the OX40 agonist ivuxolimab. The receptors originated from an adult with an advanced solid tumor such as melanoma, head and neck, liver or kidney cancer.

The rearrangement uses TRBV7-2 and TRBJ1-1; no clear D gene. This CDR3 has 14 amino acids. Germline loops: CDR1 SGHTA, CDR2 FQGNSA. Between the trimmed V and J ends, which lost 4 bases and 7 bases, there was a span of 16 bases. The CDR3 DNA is TGTGCCAGCAGCTCTTATCCATCGGACTATGAAGCTTTCTTT. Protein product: CASSSYPSDYEAFF.

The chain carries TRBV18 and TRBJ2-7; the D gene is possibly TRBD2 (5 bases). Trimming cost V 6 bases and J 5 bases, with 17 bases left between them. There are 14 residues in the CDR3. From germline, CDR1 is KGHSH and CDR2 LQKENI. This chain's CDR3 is CASSLEGTYHEQYF. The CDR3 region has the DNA TGTGCCAGCTCCCTCGAGGGTACCTACCACGAGCAGTACTTC.

The CDR3 is CASSLGLAGGFVGEQYF. Written as DNA, the CDR3 is TGCGCCAGCAGCTTGGGGCTAGCGGGGGGATTCGTGGGAGAGCAGTACTTC. V usage is TRBV5-1 and J usage is TRBJ2-7, with TRBD2 matching over 11 bases. Germline V gene data show CDR1 as SGHRS and CDR2 as YFSETQ. CDR3 length: 17 residues. The V segment lost 0 bases and the J segment 7 bases; nucleotides outside the gene matches: 12.

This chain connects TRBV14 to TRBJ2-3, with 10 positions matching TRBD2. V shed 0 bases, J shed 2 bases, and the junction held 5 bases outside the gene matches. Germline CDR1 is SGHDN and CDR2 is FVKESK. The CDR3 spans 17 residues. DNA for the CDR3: TGTGCCAGCAGCCAAGATAGCGGACTAGCGGTCACAGATACGCAGTATTTT. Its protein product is CASSQDSGLAVTDTQYF.

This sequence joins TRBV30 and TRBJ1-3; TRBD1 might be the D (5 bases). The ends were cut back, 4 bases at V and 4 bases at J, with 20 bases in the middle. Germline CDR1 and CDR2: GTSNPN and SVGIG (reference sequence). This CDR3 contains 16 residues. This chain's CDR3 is CAWTQLPGGGGNTIYF. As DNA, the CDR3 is TGTGCCTGGACTCAACTCCCGGGGGGAGGGGGAAACACCATATATTTT.

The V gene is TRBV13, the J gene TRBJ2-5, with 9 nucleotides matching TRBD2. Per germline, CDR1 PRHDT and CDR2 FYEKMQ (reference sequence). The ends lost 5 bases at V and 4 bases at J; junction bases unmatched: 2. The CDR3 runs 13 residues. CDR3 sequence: CASSHSGRETQYF. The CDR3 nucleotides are TGTGCCAGCAGCCATAGCGGGAGAGAGACCCAGTACTTC.

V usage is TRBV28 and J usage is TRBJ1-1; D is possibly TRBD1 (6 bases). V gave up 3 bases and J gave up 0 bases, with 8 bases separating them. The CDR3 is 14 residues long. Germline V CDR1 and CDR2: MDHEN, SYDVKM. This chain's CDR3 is CASSFKGVNTEAFF. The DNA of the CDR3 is TGTGCCAGCAGTTTTAAGGGGGTGAACACTGAAGCTTTCTTT.

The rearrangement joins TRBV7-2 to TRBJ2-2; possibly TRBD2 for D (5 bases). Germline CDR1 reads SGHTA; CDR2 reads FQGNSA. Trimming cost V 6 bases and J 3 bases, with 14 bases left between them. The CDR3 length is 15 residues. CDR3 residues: CASRAQSGDTGELFF. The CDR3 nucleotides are TGTGCCAGCAGGGCGCAGAGCGGAGACACCGGGGAGCTGTTTTTT.

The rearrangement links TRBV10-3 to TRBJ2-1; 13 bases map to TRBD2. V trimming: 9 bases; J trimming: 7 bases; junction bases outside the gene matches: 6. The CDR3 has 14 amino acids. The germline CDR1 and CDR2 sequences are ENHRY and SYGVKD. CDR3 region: CAIRTSGGSNEQFF. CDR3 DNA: TGTGCCATTAGGACTAGCGGGGGCTCAAATGAGCAGTTCTTC.

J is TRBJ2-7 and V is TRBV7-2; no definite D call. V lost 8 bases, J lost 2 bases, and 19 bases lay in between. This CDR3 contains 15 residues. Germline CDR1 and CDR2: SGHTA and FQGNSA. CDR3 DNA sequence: TGTGCCAGCGGCCGAGGCTGGGGAATAACCTACGAGCAGTACTTC. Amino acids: CASGRGWGITYEQYF. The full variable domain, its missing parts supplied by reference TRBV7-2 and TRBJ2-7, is GAGVSQSPSNKVTEKGKDVELRCDPISGHTALYWYRQSLGQGLEFLIYFQGNSAPDKSGLPSDRFSAERTGGSVSTLTIQRTQQEDSAVYLCASGRGWGITYEQYFGPGTRLTVT.

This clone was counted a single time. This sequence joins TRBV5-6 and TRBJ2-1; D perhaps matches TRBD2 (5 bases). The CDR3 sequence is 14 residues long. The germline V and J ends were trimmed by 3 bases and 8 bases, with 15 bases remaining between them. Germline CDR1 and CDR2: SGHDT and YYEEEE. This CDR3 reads CASSWTPLAYEQFF. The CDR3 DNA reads TGTGCCAGCAGCTGGACCCCGCTAGCATATGAGCAGTTCTTC.

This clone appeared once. The CDR3 protein is CAISKQGKDEQFF. The DNA for the CDR3 is TGTGCCATCAGTAAACAGGGGAAGGATGAGCAGTTCTTC. V gene TRBV10-3 combines with J gene TRBJ2-1, with 7 bases that match TRBD1. Germline assignment: CDR1 ENHRY and CDR2 SYGVKD. This CDR3 contains 13 residues. Trimming took 5 bases from V and 8 from J; bases not matched to a gene: 6.

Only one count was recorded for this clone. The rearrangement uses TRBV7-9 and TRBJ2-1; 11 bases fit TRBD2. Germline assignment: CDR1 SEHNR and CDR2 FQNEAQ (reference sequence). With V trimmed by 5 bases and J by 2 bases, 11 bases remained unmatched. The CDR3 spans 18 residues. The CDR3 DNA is TGTGCCAGCAGCCACCGGCAGACTAGCGGGATACCCTACAATGAGCAGTTCTTC. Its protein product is CASSHRQTSGIPYNEQFF.

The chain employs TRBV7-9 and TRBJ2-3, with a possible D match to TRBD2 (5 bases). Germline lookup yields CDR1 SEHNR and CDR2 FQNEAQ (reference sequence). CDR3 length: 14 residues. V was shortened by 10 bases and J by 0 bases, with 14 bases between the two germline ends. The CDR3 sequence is CATAEGASTDTQYF. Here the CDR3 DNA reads TGTGCCACCGCTGAGGGTGCTAGCACAGATACGCAGTATTTT.

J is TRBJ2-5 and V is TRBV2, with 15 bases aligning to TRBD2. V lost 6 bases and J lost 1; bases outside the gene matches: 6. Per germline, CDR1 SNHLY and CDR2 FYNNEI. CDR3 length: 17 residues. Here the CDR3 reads CASRAGLAGGPQETQYF. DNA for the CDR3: TGTGCCAGCAGAGCGGGACTAGCGGGGGGACCCCAAGAGACCCAGTACTTC.